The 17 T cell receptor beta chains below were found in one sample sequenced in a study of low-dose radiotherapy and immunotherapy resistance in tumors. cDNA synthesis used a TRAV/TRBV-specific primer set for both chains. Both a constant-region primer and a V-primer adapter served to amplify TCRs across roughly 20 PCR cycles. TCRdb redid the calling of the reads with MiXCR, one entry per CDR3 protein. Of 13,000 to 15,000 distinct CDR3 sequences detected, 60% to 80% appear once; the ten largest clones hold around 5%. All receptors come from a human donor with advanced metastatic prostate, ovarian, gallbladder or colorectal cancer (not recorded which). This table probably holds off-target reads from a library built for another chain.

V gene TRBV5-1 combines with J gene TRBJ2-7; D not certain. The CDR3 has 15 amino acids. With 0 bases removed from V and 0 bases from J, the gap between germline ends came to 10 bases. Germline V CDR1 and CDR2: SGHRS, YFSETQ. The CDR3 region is CASSLGLIGSYEQYF. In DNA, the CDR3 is TGCGCCAGCAGCTTGGGGCTTATCGGCTCCTACGAGCAGTACTTC.

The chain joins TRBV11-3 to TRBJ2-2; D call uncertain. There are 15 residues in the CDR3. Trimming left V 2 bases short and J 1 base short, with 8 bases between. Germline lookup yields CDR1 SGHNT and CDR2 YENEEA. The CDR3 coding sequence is TGTGCCAGCAGCTTAAGGACGGGGAACACCGGGGAGCTGTTTTTT. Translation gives CASSLRTGNTGELFF.

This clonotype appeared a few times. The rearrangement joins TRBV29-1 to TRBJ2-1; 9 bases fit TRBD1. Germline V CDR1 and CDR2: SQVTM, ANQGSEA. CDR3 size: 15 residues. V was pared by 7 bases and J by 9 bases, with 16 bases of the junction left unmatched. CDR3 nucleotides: TGCAGCGCCCCCCAGGTAACAGGGGGCAGCGGTGAGCAGTTCTTC. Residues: CSAPQVTGGSGEQFF.

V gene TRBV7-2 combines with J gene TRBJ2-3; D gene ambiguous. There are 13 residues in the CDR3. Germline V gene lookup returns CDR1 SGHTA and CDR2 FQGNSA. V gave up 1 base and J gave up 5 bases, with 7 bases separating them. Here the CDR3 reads CASSLGSGDTQYF. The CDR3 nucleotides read TGTGCCAGCAGCTTAGGATCGGGAGATACGCAGTATTTT.

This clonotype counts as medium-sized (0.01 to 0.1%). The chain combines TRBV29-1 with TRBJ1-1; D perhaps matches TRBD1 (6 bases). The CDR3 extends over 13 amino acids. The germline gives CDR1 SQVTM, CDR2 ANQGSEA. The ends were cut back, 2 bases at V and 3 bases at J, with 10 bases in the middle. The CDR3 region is CSVEQGRDTEAFF. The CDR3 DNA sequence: TGCAGCGTTGAACAGGGGCGGGACACTGAAGCTTTCTTT.

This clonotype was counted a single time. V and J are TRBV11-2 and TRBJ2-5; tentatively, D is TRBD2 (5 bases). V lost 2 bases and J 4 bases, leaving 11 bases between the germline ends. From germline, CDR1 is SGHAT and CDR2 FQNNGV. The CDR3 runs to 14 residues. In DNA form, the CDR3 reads TGTGCCAGCAGCTTATCTCCAGGAGGAGAGACCCAGTACTTC. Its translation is CASSLSPGGETQYF.

CDR3 nucleotides: TGTGCCAGCTCAGAGCTAGCGGAAAACTACGAGCAGTACTTC. As protein: CASSELAENYEQYF. The gene calls are TRBV18 and TRBJ2-7; 7 bases line up with TRBD2. The V and J ends lost 5 bases and 3 bases, in that order; junction bases with no gene match: 7. The CDR3 has 14 amino acids. Germline values: CDR1 KGHSH, CDR2 LQKENI.

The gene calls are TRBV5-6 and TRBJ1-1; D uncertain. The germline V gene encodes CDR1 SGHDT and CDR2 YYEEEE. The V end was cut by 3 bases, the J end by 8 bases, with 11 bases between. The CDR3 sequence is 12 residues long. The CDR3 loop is CASSWVGVEAFF. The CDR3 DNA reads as TGTGCCAGCAGCTGGGTGGGAGTGGAAGCTTTCTTT.

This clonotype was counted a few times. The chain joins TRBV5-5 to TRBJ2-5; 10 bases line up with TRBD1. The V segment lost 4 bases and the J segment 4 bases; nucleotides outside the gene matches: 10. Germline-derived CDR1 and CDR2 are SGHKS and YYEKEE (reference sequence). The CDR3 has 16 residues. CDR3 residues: CASSHGDRGAGETQYF. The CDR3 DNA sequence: TGTGCCAGCAGCCATGGGGACAGGGGCGCGGGAGAGACCCAGTACTTC. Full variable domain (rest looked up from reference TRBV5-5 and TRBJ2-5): DAGVTQSPTHLIKTRGQQVTLRCSPISGHKSVSWYQQVLGQGPQFIFQYYEKEERGRGNFPDRFSARQFPNYSSELNVNALLLGDSALYLCASSHGDRGAGETQYFGPGTRLLVL.

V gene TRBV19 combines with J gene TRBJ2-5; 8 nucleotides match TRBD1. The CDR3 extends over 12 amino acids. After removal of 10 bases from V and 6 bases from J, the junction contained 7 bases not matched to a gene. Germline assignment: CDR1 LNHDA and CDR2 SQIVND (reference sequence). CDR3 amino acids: CATSGGGKTQYF. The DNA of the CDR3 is TGTGCCACCTCAGGGGGCGGAAAGACCCAGTACTTC.

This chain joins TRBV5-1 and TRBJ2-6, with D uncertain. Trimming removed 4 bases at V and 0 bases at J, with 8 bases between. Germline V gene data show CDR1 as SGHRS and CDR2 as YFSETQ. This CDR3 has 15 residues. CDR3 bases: TGCGCCAGCAGCCAACAGAGCTCTGGGGCCAACGTCCTGACTTTC. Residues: CASSQQSSGANVLTF.

In DNA form, the CDR3 reads TGTGCCAGCAGTTTAGGACAACATTATGGCTACACCTTC. It specifies CASSLGQHYGYTF. The chain joins TRBV12-3 or TRBV12-4 to TRBJ1-2, with D uncertain. With 1 base removed from V and 5 bases from J, the gap between germline ends came to 8 bases. The CDR3 is 13 residues long.

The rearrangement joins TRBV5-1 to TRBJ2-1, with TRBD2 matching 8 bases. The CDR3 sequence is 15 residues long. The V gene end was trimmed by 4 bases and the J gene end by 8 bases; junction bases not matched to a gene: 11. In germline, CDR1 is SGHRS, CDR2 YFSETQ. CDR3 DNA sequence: TGCGCCAGCAGCGACTCGCGGGGGGCCGGCGATGAGCAGTTCTTC. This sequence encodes CASSDSRGAGDEQFF.

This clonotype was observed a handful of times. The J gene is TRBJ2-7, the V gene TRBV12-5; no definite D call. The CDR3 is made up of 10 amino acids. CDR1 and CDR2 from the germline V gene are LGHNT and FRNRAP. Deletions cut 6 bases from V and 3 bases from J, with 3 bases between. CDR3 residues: CASGGYEQYF. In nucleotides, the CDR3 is TGTGCTAGTGGGGGCTACGAGCAGTACTTC.

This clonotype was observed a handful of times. CDR3 bases: TGCGCCAGCAGCTTGGCCAAGAACACCGCAGGGGCCTATGGCTACACCTTC. It encodes CASSLAKNTAGAYGYTF. The rearrangement joins TRBV5-1 to TRBJ1-2; tentative D call: TRBD1 (6 bases). Trimming took off 0 bases at V and 4 bases at J, with 19 bases between the two ends. CDR1 is SGHRS and CDR2 is YFSETQ in the germline V gene. There are 17 residues in the CDR3.

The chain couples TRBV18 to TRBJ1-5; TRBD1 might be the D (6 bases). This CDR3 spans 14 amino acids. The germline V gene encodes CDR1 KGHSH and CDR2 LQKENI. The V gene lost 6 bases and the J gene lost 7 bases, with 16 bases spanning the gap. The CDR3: CASSPGQGYQPQHF. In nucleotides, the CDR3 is TGTGCCAGCTCCCCAGGCCAGGGGTACCAGCCCCAGCATTTT.

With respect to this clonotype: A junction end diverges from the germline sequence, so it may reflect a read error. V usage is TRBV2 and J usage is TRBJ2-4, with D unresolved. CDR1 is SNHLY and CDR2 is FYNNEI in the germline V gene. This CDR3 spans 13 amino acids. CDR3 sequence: CTSSEELANIQYF. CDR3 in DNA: TGTACCAGCAGTGAAGAGTTAGCAAACATTCAGTACTTC.